These T cell receptor beta chains were read from a single sample in a study of human T cells and chemical hapten exposure. Via MiXCR, TCRdb re-called the 5' RACE reads, giving one row per CDR3 protein. The sample holds roughly 82,000 distinct CDR3 sequences, approximately 15% seen once. These receptor sequences come from a female donor in good health. Both conserved end residues are part of each CDR3. Part of the rows lack a size; the others show once, few, many or a class for expanded clones.

>.|TRBV6-6|TRBJ1-1
CASSYGVMNTEAFF
>.|TRBV20-1|TRBJ2-7
CSAKAADRSYEQYF
>.|TRBV7-2|TRBJ1-4
CASSFGGLGEKLFF
>few|TRBV18|TRBJ1-1
CASSPRDENTEAFF
>few|TRBV6-1|TRBJ1-1
CATSPDGRLNAFF
>.|TRBV20-1|TRBJ1-1
CSAYQQGGSTEAFF
>few|TRBV7-2|TRBJ1-2
CASSFQKGHGYTF
>few|TRBV30|TRBJ1-1
CAWRVAGGPTEAFF
>few|TRBV30|TRBJ2-1
CAWRLQAGPYNEQFF
>few|TRBV5-5|TRBJ1-2
CASSLTIRTELHGYTF
>.|TRBV15|TRBJ2-3
CATSSPLAAYTDTQYF
>many|TRBV6-1|TRBJ1-6
CASTDGQGRSYNSPLHF
>.|TRBV28|TRBJ1-3
CASRGGLYGNTIYF
>few|TRBV24-1|TRBJ2-1
CATSAVGPSYNEQFF
>few|TRBV20-1|TRBJ2-5
CSARYGNGETQYF
>.|TRBV28|TRBJ2-3
CASSPGTVDTDTQYF
>once|TRBV6-5|TRBJ1-5
CASSYGWGSNQPQHF
>few|TRBV7-9|TRBJ2-3
CASSPGRGKADTQYF
>few|TRBV29-1|TRBJ1-1
CSVEKQEGFTEAFF
>few|TRBV6-6|TRBJ1-1
CASSYQGAEAFF
>.|TRBV9|TRBJ2-7
CASSVGASLTYEQYF
>few|TRBV5-1|TRBJ2-7
CASSRELARPYEQYF
>.|TRBV28|TRBJ1-4
CASSFSLGEKLFF
>.|TRBV12-3/TRBV12-4|TRBJ1-5
CASSLNRNQPQHF
>.|TRBV5-1|TRBJ2-1
CASSHEGHEQFF
>.|TRBV18|TRBJ1-1
CASSPTRGVGAFF
>few|TRBV10-3|TRBJ1-4
CATKPGPNEKLFF
>.|TRBV6-5|TRBJ2-7
CASSYSSGASSEQYF
>.|TRBV29-1|TRBJ2-6
CSVPDYLSGANVLTF
>.|TRBV20-1|TRBJ2-3
CSAWVNSFVTDTQYF
>.|TRBV5-4|TRBJ1-1
CASSLEISDTEAFF
>.|TRBV3-1|TRBJ1-1
CASSHQGHTEAFF
>many|TRBV5-1|TRBJ2-1
CASSEDGQGAHEQFF
>few|TRBV10-3|TRBJ2-5
CAIRAGLAPQETQYF
>.|TRBV30|TRBJ1-2
CAWNRDRDGYTF
>few|TRBV28|TRBJ1-2
CASSLVDRADGYTF
>few|TRBV7-2|TRBJ2-7
CASSKNQVDGYEQYF
>.|TRBV10-3|TRBJ2-1
CATRTSGDRNEQFF
>few|TRBV27|TRBJ2-7
CASSLGTGASHEQYF
>.|TRBV11-1|TRBJ1-2
CASSRTPDYGYTF